This T cell receptor (beta chain) was captured by sequencing in a study of T cells in Graves' hyperthyroidism and ophthalmopathy. About the study: At the time of initial diagnosis and before any treatment, peripheral blood was collected. Study outcomes and limitations: Within blood appeared most thyroid clonotypes that had expanded above 0.001. The model predicted ophthalmopathy a median around 6.5 months before onset. A model of 13 V-J pairs discriminated ophthalmopathy from stable hyperthyroidism.

Comment on this clonotype: Antigen: not known.

TCR beta CDR3 regions were amplified from RNA. A set of HTBI primers served as the primers for a first-round RT-PCR of the TCR CDR3. From the multiplex PCR reads, TCRdb called clonotypes with MiXCR, one entry per CDR3 protein. The table shows 560,000 or so distinct CDR3 sequences, with roughly 21% occurring only once. CDR3 length equals 15 residues. V was pared by 1 base and J by 8 bases, with 3 bases of the junction left unmatched. J is TRBJ2-1 and V is TRBV12-3 or TRBV12-4; 12 bases match TRBD2. Sequences were obtained from blood. The receptor was isolated from a middle-aged man with Graves' ophthalmopathy. CDR3 coding DNA: TGTGCCAGCAGTTTAGATACTAGCGGGAGGTATGAGCAGTTCTTC. As protein: CASSLDTSGRYEQFF.